Described below is a single T cell receptor (beta chain) sequence and its context. The CDR3 extends over 16 amino acids. Trimming pared 6 bases from V and 0 bases from J, leaving 15 bases between. Germline CDR1 and CDR2: LNHDA and SQIVND (reference sequence). These data belong to a study of blood T cell repertoires in COVID-19. Turning to the study itself: From the United States, Italy and Spain came samples of acute and convalescent COVID-19. T cells, B-cell-depleted T cells, or PBMCs provided the cDNA or gDNA that served as material.

Per the original data handling: By means of reference gene primer amplification, nucleated cell counts were estimated. Repertoires were generated with immunoSEQ multiplex PCR, while TCRdb's copy carries only in-frame clones and drops some. From that table come the V and J calls and clone size; the DNA was used to work out D and trimming. This sample has around 150,000 clones, with about 87% found just once. Sequences were obtained from peripheral blood. This receptor was taken from a woman aged 55-70 years who had recovered from COVID-19. The chain employs TRBV19 and TRBJ1-3; a possible D gene is TRBD1 (6 bases). The CDR3 reads CASRPRQARSGNTIYF. CDR3 coding DNA: TGTGCCAGTAGGCCACGACAGGCACGCTCTGGAAACACCATATATTTT.